What follows is one TCR beta chain and its context. Per the authors' pipeline: Reference gene primer amplification gave nucleated cell count estimates. The method was immunoSEQ multiplex PCR; TCRdb's version includes in-frame clones alone and lacks a portion of them. V, J and clone size derive from that table, while D and trimming were established from the DNA sequence. In the table there are around 97,000 clones, around nine tenths of which are singletons. This sample was taken from a study of blood T cell repertoires in COVID-19. Study background: Acute-phase and convalescent COVID-19 samples originated in the United States, Italy and Spain. Nucleic acid was either cDNA or gDNA, and it came from T cells, B-cell-depleted T cells, or PBMCs.

Germline V CDR1 and CDR2: SGHTA, FQGNSA. The CDR3 sequence is 17 residues long. V shed 1 base and J 3 bases; nucleotides not matched to a gene: 8. The J gene is TRBJ1-3, the V gene TRBV7-2, with 8 bases matching TRBD1. The TCR sequence derives from a human donor in a cohort sampled during active COVID-19. The sequenced sample was peripheral blood. The CDR3 nucleotides are TGTGCCAGCAGCTTAGATGGTCGCAGGGGGCGTGGAAACACCATATATTTT. Translated, it gives CASSLDGRRGRGNTIYF.